The clone carrying this T cell receptor (beta chain) was found many times. Its antigen is currently unknown. This sample is drawn from a study of T cells after yellow fever vaccination. Overall study results and limits: Peaking faster, on day 5 versus 15, the secondary response was nonetheless weaker. Post-booster repertoires contained most primary-vaccination clones again (approximately 95% CD4, 85% to 90% CD8).

The authors made TCR cDNA by 5'RACE template switching, adding a universal primer site and UMIs. TCRdb independently ran MiXCR on the 5' RACE reads; one entry per CDR3 protein. The profile shows some 320,000 distinct CDR3 sequences, over 3.5% of them singletons. Germline CDR1 is SGHVS and CDR2 is FNYEAQ. The CDR3 totals 14 residues. V gave up 0 bases and J gave up 2 bases, with 6 bases separating them. Sequencing used PBMCs, obtained 15 days after the yellow fever booster vaccination. The J gene is TRBJ2-3, the V gene TRBV7-6; D gene unclear. The clonotype comes from a man aged 18 to 35 who received the YFV17D yellow fever vaccine. The CDR3 DNA sequence: TGTGCCAGCAGCTTAGCGTGGTCCACAGATACGCAGTATTTT. It is translated as CASSLAWSTDTQYF.